This record concerns one TCR beta chain sequence. These data originate in a study of T cell responses to AZD1222 COVID-19 vaccine. The data were produced by immunoSEQ multiplex PCR, yet TCRdb's version contains in-frame clones alone and is incomplete. The sample includes 90,000 to 110,000 clones, 70% to 90% of them seen just once. The CDR3 has 14 residues. The V end was cut by 4 bases, the J end by 0 bases, with 10 bases between. The germline gives CDR1 SGDLS, CDR2 YYNGEE. The sample in question was peripheral blood, obtained on day 0 of AZD1222 vaccination. The chain is built from TRBV9 and TRBJ1-1, with D unresolved. This sequence was found in an adult in good health. The CDR3 region is CASSLTGLNTEAFF. DNA of the CDR3: TGTGCCAGCAGCCTTACCGGGTTGAACACTGAAGCTTTCTTT.